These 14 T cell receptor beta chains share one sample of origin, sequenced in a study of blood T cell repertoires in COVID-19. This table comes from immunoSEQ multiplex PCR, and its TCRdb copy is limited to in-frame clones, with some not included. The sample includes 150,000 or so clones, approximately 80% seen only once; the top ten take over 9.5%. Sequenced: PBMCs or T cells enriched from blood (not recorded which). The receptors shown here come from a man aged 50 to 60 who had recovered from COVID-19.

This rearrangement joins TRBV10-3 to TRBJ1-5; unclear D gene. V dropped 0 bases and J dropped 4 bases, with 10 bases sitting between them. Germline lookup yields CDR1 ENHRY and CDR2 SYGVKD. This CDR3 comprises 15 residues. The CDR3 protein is CAISESSGINQPQHF. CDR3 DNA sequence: TGTGCCATCAGTGAGTCATCAGGTATTAATCAGCCCCAGCATTTT.

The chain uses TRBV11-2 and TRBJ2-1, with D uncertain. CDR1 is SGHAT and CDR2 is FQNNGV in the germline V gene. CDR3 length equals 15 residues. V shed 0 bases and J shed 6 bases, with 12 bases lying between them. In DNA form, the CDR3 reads TGTGCCAGCAGCTTAGAAGGCGGTAGGAGCAATGAGCAGTTCTTC. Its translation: CASSLEGGRSNEQFF.

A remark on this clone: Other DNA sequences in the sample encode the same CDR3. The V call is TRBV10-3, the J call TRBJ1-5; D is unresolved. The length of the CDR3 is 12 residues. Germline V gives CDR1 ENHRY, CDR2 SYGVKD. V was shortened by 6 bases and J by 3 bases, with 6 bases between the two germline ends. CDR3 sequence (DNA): TGTGCCATCAGCCCCAACAATCAGCCCCAGCATTTT. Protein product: CAISPNNQPQHF.

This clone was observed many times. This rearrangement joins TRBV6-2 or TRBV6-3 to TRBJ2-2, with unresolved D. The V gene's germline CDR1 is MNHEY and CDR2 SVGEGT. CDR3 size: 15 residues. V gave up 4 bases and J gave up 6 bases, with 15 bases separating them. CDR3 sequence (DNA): TGTGCCAGCAGTTCCTCCCCGGGTTATTCCGGGGAGCTGTTTTTT. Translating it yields CASSSSPGYSGELFF.

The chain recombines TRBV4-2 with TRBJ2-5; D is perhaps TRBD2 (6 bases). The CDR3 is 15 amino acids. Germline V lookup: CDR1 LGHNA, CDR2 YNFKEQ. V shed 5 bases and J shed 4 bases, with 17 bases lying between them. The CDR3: CASSETGGRAETQYF. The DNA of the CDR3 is TGTGCCAGCAGCGAAACCGGAGGGCGCGCAGAGACCCAGTACTTC.

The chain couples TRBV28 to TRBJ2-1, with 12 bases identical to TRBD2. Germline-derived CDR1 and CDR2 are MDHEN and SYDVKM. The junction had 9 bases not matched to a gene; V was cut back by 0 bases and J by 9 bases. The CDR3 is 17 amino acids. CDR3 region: CASSLWASGGALLEQFF. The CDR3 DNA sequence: TGTGCCAGCAGTTTATGGGCTAGCGGGGGGGCCTTGCTTGAGCAGTTCTTC.

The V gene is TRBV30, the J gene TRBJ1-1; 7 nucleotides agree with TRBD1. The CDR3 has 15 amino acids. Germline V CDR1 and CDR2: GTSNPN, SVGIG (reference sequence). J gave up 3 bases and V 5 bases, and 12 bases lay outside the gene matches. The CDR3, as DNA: TGTGCCTGGTCCCCCCCCGGCAGGGGGTACACTGAAGCTTTCTTT. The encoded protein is CAWSPPGRGYTEAFF.

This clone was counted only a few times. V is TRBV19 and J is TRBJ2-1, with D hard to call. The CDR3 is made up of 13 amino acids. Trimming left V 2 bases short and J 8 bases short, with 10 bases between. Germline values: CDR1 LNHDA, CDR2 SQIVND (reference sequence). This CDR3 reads CASSIRSKDEQFF. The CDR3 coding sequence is TGTGCCAGTAGTATACGGTCTAAAGATGAGCAGTTCTTC. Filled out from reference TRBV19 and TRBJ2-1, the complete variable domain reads DGGITQSPKYLFRKEGQNVTLSCEQNLNHDAMYWYRQDPGQGLRLIYYSQIVNDFQKGDIAEGYSVSREKKESFPLTVTSAQKNPTAFYLCASSIRSKDEQFFGPGTRLTVL.

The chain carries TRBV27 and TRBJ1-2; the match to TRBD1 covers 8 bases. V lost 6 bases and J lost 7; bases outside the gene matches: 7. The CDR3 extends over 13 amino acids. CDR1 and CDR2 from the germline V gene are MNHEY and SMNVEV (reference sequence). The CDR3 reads CASRGQGAVGYTF. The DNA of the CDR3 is TGTGCCAGCAGGGGGCAGGGGGCTGTTGGCTACACCTTC.

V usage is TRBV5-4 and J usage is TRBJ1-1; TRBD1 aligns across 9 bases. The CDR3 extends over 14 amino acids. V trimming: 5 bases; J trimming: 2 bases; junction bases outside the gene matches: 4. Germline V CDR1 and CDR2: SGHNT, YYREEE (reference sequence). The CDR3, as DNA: TGTGCCAGCAGTCCGGACAGGGGAAACACTGAAGCTTTCTTT. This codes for CASSPDRGNTEAFF.

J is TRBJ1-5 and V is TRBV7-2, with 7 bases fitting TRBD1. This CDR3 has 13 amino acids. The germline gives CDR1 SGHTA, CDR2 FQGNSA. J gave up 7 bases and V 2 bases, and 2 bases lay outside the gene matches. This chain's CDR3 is CASSLNRGQPQHF. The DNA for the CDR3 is TGTGCCAGCAGCTTAAACAGGGGCCAGCCCCAGCATTTT.

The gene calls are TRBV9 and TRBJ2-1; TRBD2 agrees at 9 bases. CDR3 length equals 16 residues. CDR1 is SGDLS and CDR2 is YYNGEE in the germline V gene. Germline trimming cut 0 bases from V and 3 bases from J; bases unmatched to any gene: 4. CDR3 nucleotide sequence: TGTGCCAGCAGCGTAGGTAGCGGGGGCGACTACAATGAGCAGTTCTTC. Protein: CASSVGSGGDYNEQFF.

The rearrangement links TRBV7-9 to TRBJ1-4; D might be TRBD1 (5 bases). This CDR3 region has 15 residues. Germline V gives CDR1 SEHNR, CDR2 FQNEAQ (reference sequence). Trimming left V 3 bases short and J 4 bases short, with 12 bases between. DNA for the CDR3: TGTGCCAGCAGCTTGGCGGCAGGGCTTAATGAAAAACTGTTTTTT. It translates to CASSLAAGLNEKLFF.

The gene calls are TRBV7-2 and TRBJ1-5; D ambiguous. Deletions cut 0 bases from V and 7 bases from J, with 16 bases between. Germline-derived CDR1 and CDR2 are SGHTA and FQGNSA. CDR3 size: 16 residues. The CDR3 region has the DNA TGTGCCAGCAGCTTAGCCCCGGGATCACTGGGGCAGCCCCAGCATTTT. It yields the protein CASSLAPGSLGQPQHF.